Sequencing of this TCR beta chain was carried out in a study of blood T cell repertoires in COVID-19. Study at large: Sites in the United States, Italy and Spain provided acute and convalescent COVID-19 samples.

Original analysis: The assay estimated nucleated cells by amplifying reference gene primers. Measured with immunoSEQ multiplex PCR; TCRdb has only the in-frame clones, and not every one. The DNA gave D and trimming, while V, J and clone size come from that table. The repertoire has some 270,000 clones, over 80% of them found once; the top ten carry roughly 4%. Residents of about two dozen US areas, aged about 18 to 100 years, made up the participants. The clonotype originates from a woman aged 25 to 45 with acute COVID-19. Input material: PBMCs or T cells enriched from blood (not recorded which).

The CDR3 protein is CASSSGPSGANVLTF. The CDR3 nucleotides read TGCGCCAGCAGCTCAGGGCCCTCTGGGGCCAACGTCCTGACTTTC. The chain recombines TRBV5-1 with TRBJ2-6; D is possibly TRBD1 (5 bases). Trimming cost V 3 bases and J 0 bases, with 7 bases left between them. CDR1 and CDR2 (germline): SGHRS, YFSETQ. This CDR3 contains 15 residues.